The 11 T cell receptor beta chains listed next were all sequenced from one sample in a study of T cell responses to AZD1222 COVID-19 vaccine. Libraries were prepared by immunoSEQ multiplex PCR; TCRdb keeps only in-frame clonotypes and omits some of them. The sample gives 150,000 to 180,000 clones, roughly 90% of which show up once; approximately 20% is in the top ten. Here the sequenced sample was peripheral blood, taken on day 0 of AZD1222 vaccination. These receptors all stem from an adult in good health.

The count of this clone is one. The V gene is TRBV27, the J gene TRBJ1-5; D is uncertain. This CDR3 is 13 amino acids long. Trimming took off 6 bases at V and 5 bases at J, with 11 bases between the two ends. Per the germline V gene, CDR1 is MNHEY and CDR2 is SMNVEV (reference sequence). The CDR3 nucleotides read TGTGCCAGCAGCCCATCTCGTCATCAGCCCCAGCATTTT. This codes for CASSPSRHQPQHF.

This clone was counted between two and nine times. The chain carries TRBV6-6 and TRBJ2-2; D uncertain. The CDR3 extends over 11 amino acids. Germline values: CDR1 MNHNY, CDR2 SVGAGI (reference sequence). The V gene lost 10 bases and the J gene lost 3 bases, with 6 bases spanning the gap. CDR3 region: CAIGYTGELFF. The CDR3 bases are TGTGCCATAGGGTACACCGGGGAGCTGTTTTTT.

This chain uses TRBV7-6 with TRBJ2-1; 8 nucleotides align to TRBD1. This CDR3 is 16 amino acids long. Germline V gives CDR1 SGHVS, CDR2 FNYEAQ. With V trimmed by 5 bases and J by 7 bases, 13 bases remained unmatched. The CDR3 sequence is CASSARQGLHGNEQFF. The CDR3, as DNA: TGTGCCAGCAGCGCCAGACAGGGGTTGCATGGGAATGAGCAGTTCTTC.

This rearrangement joins TRBV4-3 to TRBJ1-1; D ambiguous. There are 11 residues in the CDR3. Germline CDR1 and CDR2: LGHNA and YSLEER. V lost 1 base and J 9 bases, leaving 6 bases between the germline ends. CDR3 sequence (DNA): TGCGCCAGCAGCCAAGGGACCCAAGCTTTCTTT. Residues: CASSQGTQAFF.

This chain uses TRBV6-5 with TRBJ2-5, with TRBD2 matching 9 bases. Looked up from germline, CDR1 is MNHEY and CDR2 is SVGAGI. There are 15 residues in the CDR3. J lost 5 bases, V lost 6 bases, and 10 bases had no gene match. The CDR3 DNA reads TGTGCCAGCAGATTAAGCGGGAGCGGGGGGGAGACCCAGTACTTC. It is translated as CASRLSGSGGETQYF.

V is TRBV5-1 and J is TRBJ1-1; unclear D gene. Germline CDR1 SGHRS, CDR2 YFSETQ. CDR3 length equals 14 residues. Trimming left V 6 bases short and J 0 bases short, with 12 bases between. CDR3 sequence: CASKVGQVNTEAFF. The CDR3 DNA follows: TGCGCCAGCAAGGTGGGCCAGGTGAACACTGAAGCTTTCTTT. The whole variable domain, remainder taken from reference TRBV5-1 and TRBJ1-1, is KAGVTQTPRYLIKTRGQQVTLSCSPISGHRSVSWYQQTPGQGLQFLFEYFSETQRNKGNFPGRFSGRQFSNSRSEMNVSTLELGDSALYLCASKVGQVNTEAFFGQGTRLTVV.

In DNA form, the CDR3 reads TGTGCCAGCAGTGAACGGGGAAGTTCCACTGAAGCTTTCTTT. It translates to CASSERGSSTEAFF. This chain joins TRBV6-1 and TRBJ1-1; unclear D gene. The V end lost 2 bases, the J end lost 4 bases, and 11 bases lay between the germline ends. The CDR3 length is 14 residues. Germline loops: CDR1 MNHNS, CDR2 SASEGT.

The genes are TRBV6-6 and TRBJ2-5; D is tentatively TRBD1 or TRBD2 (6 bases each). With 11 bases removed from V and 5 bases from J, the gap between germline ends came to 15 bases. The CDR3 loop spans 12 amino acids. CDR1 and CDR2 (germline): MNHNY, SVGAGI (reference sequence). CDR3 bases: TGTGCCGGGTCCGGGGGCACGGAGACCCAGTACTTC. The encoded protein is CAGSGGTETQYF.

V gene TRBV2 combines with J gene TRBJ1-6; TRBD1 matches 9 bases. The CDR3 has 18 amino acids. Germline V gives CDR1 SNHLY, CDR2 FYNNEI. J lost 0 bases, V lost 2 bases, and 5 bases had no gene match. The CDR3 DNA reads as TGTGCCAGCAGTGAATACAGGGGGCGAGGCTCCTATAATTCACCCCTCCACTTT. Translated: CASSEYRGRGSYNSPLHF.

The V gene is TRBV11-3, the J gene TRBJ1-4; 9 bases fit TRBD1. V was clipped by 1 base and J by 4 bases; unmatched bases: 4. The CDR3 is 16 amino acids. Germline CDR1 and CDR2: SGHNT and YENEEA. The CDR3 sequence is CASSLAGQGFNEKLFF. CDR3 bases: TGTGCCAGCAGCTTAGCGGGACAGGGCTTTAATGAAAAACTGTTTTTT.

CDR3 DNA sequence: TGTGCCAGTAGTCCTCAGGGTTTCTCTGGAAACACCATATATTTT. This sequence encodes CASSPQGFSGNTIYF. The chain has TRBV19 and TRBJ1-3; TRBD1 is a possible D gene (5 bases). Germline CDR1 and CDR2: LNHDA and SQIVND (reference sequence). CDR3 size: 15 residues. V dropped 5 bases and J dropped 0 bases, with 11 bases sitting between them.